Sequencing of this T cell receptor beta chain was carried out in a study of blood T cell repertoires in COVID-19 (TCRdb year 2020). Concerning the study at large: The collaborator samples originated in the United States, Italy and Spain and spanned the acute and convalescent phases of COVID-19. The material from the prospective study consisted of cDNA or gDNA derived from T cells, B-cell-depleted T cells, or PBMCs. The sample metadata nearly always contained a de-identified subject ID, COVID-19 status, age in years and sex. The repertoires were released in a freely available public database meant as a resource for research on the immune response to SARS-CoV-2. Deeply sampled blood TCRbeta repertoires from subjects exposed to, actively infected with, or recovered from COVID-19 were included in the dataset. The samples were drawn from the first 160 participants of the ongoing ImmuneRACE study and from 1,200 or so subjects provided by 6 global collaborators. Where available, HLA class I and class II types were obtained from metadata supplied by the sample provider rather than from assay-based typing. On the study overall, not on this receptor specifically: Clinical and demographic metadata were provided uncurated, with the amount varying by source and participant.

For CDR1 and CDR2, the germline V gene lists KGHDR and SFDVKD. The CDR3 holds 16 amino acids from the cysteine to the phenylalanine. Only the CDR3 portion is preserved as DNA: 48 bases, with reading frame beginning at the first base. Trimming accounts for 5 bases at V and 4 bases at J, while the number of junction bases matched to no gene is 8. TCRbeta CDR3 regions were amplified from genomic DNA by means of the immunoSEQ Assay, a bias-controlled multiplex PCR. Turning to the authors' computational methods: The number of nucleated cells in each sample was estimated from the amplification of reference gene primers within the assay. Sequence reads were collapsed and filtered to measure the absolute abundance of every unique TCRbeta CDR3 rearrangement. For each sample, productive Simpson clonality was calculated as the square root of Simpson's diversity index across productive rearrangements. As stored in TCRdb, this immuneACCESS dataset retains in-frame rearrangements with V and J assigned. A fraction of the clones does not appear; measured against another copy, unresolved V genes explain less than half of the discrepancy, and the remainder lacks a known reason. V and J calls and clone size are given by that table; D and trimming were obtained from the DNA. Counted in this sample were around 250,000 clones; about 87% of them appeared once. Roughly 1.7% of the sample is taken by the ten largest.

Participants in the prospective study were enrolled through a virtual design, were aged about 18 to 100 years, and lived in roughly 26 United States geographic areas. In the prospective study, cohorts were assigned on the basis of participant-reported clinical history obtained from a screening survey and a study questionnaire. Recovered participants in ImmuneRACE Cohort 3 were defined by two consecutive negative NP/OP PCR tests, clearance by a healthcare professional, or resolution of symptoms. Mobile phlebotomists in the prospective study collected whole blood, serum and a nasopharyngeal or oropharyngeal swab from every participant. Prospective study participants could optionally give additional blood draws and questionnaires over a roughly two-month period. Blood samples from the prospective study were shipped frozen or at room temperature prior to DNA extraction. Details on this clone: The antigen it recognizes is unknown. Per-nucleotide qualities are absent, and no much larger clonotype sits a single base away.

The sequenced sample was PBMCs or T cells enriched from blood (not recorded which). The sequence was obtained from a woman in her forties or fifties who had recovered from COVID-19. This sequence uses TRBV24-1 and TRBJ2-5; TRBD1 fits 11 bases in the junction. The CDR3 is CATSAARTGGGETQYF. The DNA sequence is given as TGTGCCACCAGTGCCGCGAGGACAGGGGGCGGAGAGACCCAGTACTTC.